This passage covers 24 T cell receptor beta chains from one sample sequenced in a study of immune cell composition in non-small cell lung cancer. This table comes from immunoSEQ multiplex PCR, and its TCRdb copy is limited to in-frame clones, with some not included. The sample lists about 5,200 clones; 55% to 75% were seen once. The sequencing input was lung tumor tissue. The receptors were sampled from a human donor with non-small cell lung cancer.

CDR3 region: CASSPRQGDLVTQYF. The CDR3 coding sequence is TGTGCCAGCTCACCAAGACAGGGGGATCTGGTTACGCAGTATTTT. The V call is TRBV18, the J call TRBJ2-3; 9 positions match TRBD1. Germline CDR1 and CDR2: KGHSH and LQKENI. The CDR3 is 15 residues long. With 2 bases clipped from V and 8 bases from J, the junction kept 8 bases outside the gene matches.

This rearrangement joins TRBV20-1 to TRBJ1-2, with D maybe TRBD1 (5 bases). In germline, CDR1 is DFQATT, CDR2 SNEGSKA (reference sequence). CDR3 length: 11 residues. V was shortened by 2 bases and J by 10 bases, with 11 bases between the two germline ends. The CDR3 region has the DNA TGCAGTGCTAGATCCAGCAGGGACTACACCTTC. Protein: CSARSSRDYTF.

V is TRBV18 and J is TRBJ2-3; D is possibly TRBD1 (6 bases). The V gene's germline CDR1 is KGHSH and CDR2 LQKENI. CDR3 length equals 15 residues. Deletions cut 4 bases from V and 2 bases from J, with 13 bases between. The CDR3: CASSRGPGNTDTQYF. The CDR3, as DNA: TGTGCCAGCTCACGGGGGCCTGGGAACACAGATACGCAGTATTTT.

The chain couples TRBV5-1 to TRBJ2-7; a possible D gene is TRBD2 (6 bases). Trimming removed 4 bases from V and 13 bases from J, with 18 bases in between. Germline V lookup: CDR1 SGHRS, CDR2 YFSETQ. The CDR3 loop spans 12 amino acids. The CDR3 DNA reads TGCGCCAGCAGCATAGACCGGGACTCCCGATACTTC. Translation: CASSIDRDSRYF.

This clone showed up just a few times. J is TRBJ2-5 and V is TRBV7-8; TRBD2 is a possible D gene (6 bases). CDR1 is SGHVS, CDR2 FQNEAQ, per germline. Trimming cost V 0 bases and J 7 bases, with 12 bases left between them. This CDR3 is 14 amino acids long. CDR3 loop: CASSLAEGEGTQYF. CDR3 bases: TGTGCCAGCAGCTTAGCGGAGGGCGAGGGGACCCAGTACTTC.

In its sample, this clone was seen a few times. V gene TRBV6-4 combines with J gene TRBJ2-2, with 8 bases that match TRBD2. Per the germline V gene, CDR1 is MRHNA and CDR2 is SNTAGT. The V segment lost 3 bases and the J segment 6 bases; nucleotides outside the gene matches: 9. CDR3 length: 16 residues. CDR3 sequence: CASSEGAGDQPGELFF. The CDR3 DNA reads as TGTGCCAGCAGTGAGGGAGCGGGAGATCAACCCGGGGAGCTGTTTTTT.

The chain joins TRBV15 to TRBJ1-1, with D perhaps TRBD1 (6 bases). Trimming stripped 5 bases from V and 2 bases from J, with 12 bases between. The CDR3 is 14 amino acids. The germline V gene encodes CDR1 LNHNV and CDR2 YYDKDF (reference sequence). In DNA, the CDR3 is TGTGCCACCAGCCACAGGGAGTTTAACACTGAAGCTTTCTTT. Amino acids: CATSHREFNTEAFF.

V gene TRBV29-1 combines with J gene TRBJ2-1; D might be TRBD2 (6 bases). Trimming removed 5 bases from V and 7 bases from J, with 27 bases in between. CDR1 is SQVTM, CDR2 ANQGSEA, per germline. This CDR3 is 17 amino acids long. The CDR3: CSVRDGSYGAGGNEQFF. For the CDR3, the DNA is TGCAGCGTTAGGGACGGTAGCTATGGAGCGGGCGGAAATGAGCAGTTCTTC.

This clone was counted once. V gene TRBV7-9 combines with J gene TRBJ2-2; 14 nucleotides align to TRBD2. V dropped 5 bases and J dropped 7; count of bases not matched to a gene: 3. CDR3 length equals 15 residues. CDR1 SEHNR and CDR2 FQNEAQ come from the germline V gene (reference sequence). The CDR3 nucleotides read TGTGCCAGCAGCCCAGGGACTAGCGGGAGCGGGGAGCTGTTTTTT. As protein: CASSPGTSGSGELFF.

This chain links TRBV5-4 with TRBJ2-7, with unresolved D. The CDR3 covers 14 residues. From germline, CDR1 is SGHNT and CDR2 YYREEE (reference sequence). Trimming cost V 2 bases and J 0 bases, with 9 bases left between them. DNA of the CDR3: TGTGCCAGCAGCTTAGTGTCAGTCTCCTACGAGCAGTACTTC. Protein: CASSLVSVSYEQYF.

The chain is built from TRBV2 and TRBJ1-4; TRBD1 agrees at 10 bases. In germline, CDR1 is SNHLY, CDR2 FYNNEI. Losses at the gene ends were 7 bases for V and 6 bases for J; bases not matched to a gene: 8. This CDR3 has 15 amino acids. This CDR3 is CASIKGGTGDEKLFF. CDR3 nucleotide sequence: TGTGCCAGCATCAAGGGAGGGACAGGGGATGAAAAACTGTTTTTT.

This clone was recorded a few times. This rearrangement joins TRBV12-1 to TRBJ1-1; the D call TRBD1 from the table was never checked on the DNA. TRBV12-1 is shown as a pseudogene. The CDR3 covers 15 residues. The CDR3 sequence is CASSFAPVMNTEAFF. The CDR3, as DNA: TGTGCCAGCAGCTTTGCGCCAGTTATGAACACTGAAGCTTTCTTT.

The chain combines TRBV5-1 with TRBJ2-1; 13 nucleotides match TRBD2. The CDR3 runs to 15 residues. The ends lost 0 bases at V and 13 bases at J; junction bases unmatched: 7. Germline V CDR1 and CDR2: SGHRS, YFSETQ. The CDR3 sequence is CASSLGGLAGRYQFF. Written as DNA, the CDR3 is TGCGCCAGCAGCTTGGGGGGACTAGCGGGAAGGTATCAGTTCTTC.

This clone has a single count. The chain couples TRBV7-2 to TRBJ1-3; TRBD1 is a possible D gene (6 bases). The CDR3 covers 15 residues. Germline CDR1 and CDR2: SGHTA and FQGNSA. The V end was cut by 1 base, the J end by 3 bases, with 10 bases between. CDR3 nucleotide sequence: TGTGCCAGCAGCTTAGTGGGACAATTTGGAAACACCATATATTTT. Amino acids: CASSLVGQFGNTIYF.

V and J are TRBV5-1 and TRBJ1-5; a weak D match, TRBD1 (5 bases). Looked up from germline, CDR1 is SGHRS and CDR2 is YFSETQ. With 0 bases removed from V and 5 bases from J, the gap between germline ends came to 12 bases. The CDR3 spans 15 residues. The CDR3 here is CASSLGWGGDQPQHF. The DNA for the CDR3 is TGCGCCAGCAGCTTGGGCTGGGGGGGAGATCAGCCCCAGCATTTT.

This clone was observed a handful of times. The V and J genes are TRBV29-1 and TRBJ2-1, with D perhaps TRBD2 (5 bases). The ends were cut back, 2 bases at V and 7 bases at J, with 18 bases in the middle. The germline V gene encodes CDR1 SQVTM and CDR2 ANQGSEA. This CDR3 region has 15 residues. The CDR3 sequence is CSVEIYFPPGNEQFF. CDR3 coding DNA: TGCAGCGTTGAAATATACTTTCCCCCGGGAAATGAGCAGTTCTTC.

This clone showed up just once. The chain couples TRBV18 to TRBJ1-1, with 9 bases identical to TRBD1. Looked up from germline, CDR1 is KGHSH and CDR2 is LQKENI. J gave up 3 bases and V 4 bases, and 3 bases lay outside the gene matches. The CDR3 has 14 residues. Here the CDR3 reads CASSRQGEDTEAFF. The CDR3 DNA is TGTGCCAGCTCACGACAGGGGGAGGACACTGAAGCTTTCTTT.

Within the sample, this clone is medium-sized. The chain recombines TRBV10-3 with TRBJ2-2; 10 bases align to TRBD2. The germline V gene has CDR1 ENHRY and CDR2 SYGVKD. CDR3 length equals 19 residues. Germline trimming cut 3 bases from V and 4 bases from J; bases unmatched to any gene: 14. CDR3 protein: CAISEIAGGIGIGTGELFF. As DNA, the CDR3 is TGTGCCATCAGTGAAATAGCGGGAGGAATCGGGATTGGCACCGGGGAGCTGTTTTTT.

V is TRBV27 and J is TRBJ1-2; D not certain. V was pared by 7 bases and J by 4 bases, with 25 bases between. Germline CDR1 MNHEY, CDR2 SMNVEV (reference sequence). The CDR3 extends over 17 amino acids. As DNA, the CDR3 is TGTGCCAGCACCACCACGGCGGGTTTTATTAAGGGCTATGGCTACACCTTC. This codes for CASTTTAGFIKGYGYTF.

This chain uses TRBV15 with TRBJ2-7; D ambiguous. The CDR3 consists of 13 residues. With 1 base removed from V and 1 base from J, the gap between germline ends came to 5 bases. In germline, CDR1 is LNHNV, CDR2 YYDKDF (reference sequence). This CDR3 is CATSRVDSYEQYF. The CDR3 nucleotides are TGTGCCACCAGCAGAGTAGATTCCTACGAGCAGTACTTC. Together with reference TRBV15 and TRBJ2-7, the CDR3 gives the full variable domain: DAMVIQNPRYQVTQFGKPVTLSCSQTLNHNVMYWYQQKSSQAPKLLFHYYDKDFNNEADTPDNFQSRRPNTSFCFLDIRSPGLGDTAMYLCATSRVDSYEQYFGPGTRLTVT.

The chain is built from TRBV6-5 and TRBJ1-2; 12 bases map to TRBD1. The V and J ends lost 6 bases and 4 bases, in that order; junction bases with no gene match: 6. This CDR3 contains 15 residues. Per germline, CDR1 MNHEY and CDR2 SVGAGI. The CDR3 nucleotides read TGTGCCAGCAGCTCCCCGGGACAGGGGGCCTATGGCTACACCTTC. Translation gives CASSSPGQGAYGYTF.

The V call is TRBV7-8, the J call TRBJ2-5; 7 positions agree with TRBD2. Losses at the gene ends were 5 bases for V and 5 bases for J; bases not matched to a gene: 14. This CDR3 is 16 amino acids long. Germline V CDR1 and CDR2: SGHVS, FQNEAQ. The CDR3 coding sequence is TGTGCCAGCAGCCCTCGTCTAGCGGCTGCCGGGGAGACCCAGTACTTC. Protein: CASSPRLAAAGETQYF.

This chain joins TRBV18 and TRBJ1-1; 7 bases agree with TRBD1. V dropped 7 bases and J dropped 1; count of bases not matched to a gene: 9. The germline V gene encodes CDR1 KGHSH and CDR2 LQKENI. The CDR3 is 15 residues long. The CDR3 spells CASLSGGQGNTEAFF. The CDR3, as DNA: TGTGCCAGCTTATCAGGGGGTCAGGGGAACACTGAAGCTTTCTTT.

This chain uses TRBV21-1 with TRBJ2-7; whether TRBD2, the table's D call, matches the DNA was not checked. TRBV21-1 is a pseudogene locus. There are 18 residues in the CDR3. The CDR3 reads CASSPRKRYSGPSYEQYF. CDR3 DNA: TGTGCCAGCAGCCCTAGAAAGCGATATAGCGGGCCTTCCTACGAGCAGTACTTC.